A single sample gave rise to the 17 T cell receptor beta chains below, sequenced in a study of T-cell reconstitution after alpha-beta-depleted transplantation in children. Preparing the TCRbeta library involved the use of unique molecular identifiers. TCRdb independently ran MiXCR on the PCR reads; one entry per CDR3 protein. The data show 210,000 or so distinct CDR3 sequences, approximately 10% seen once. Sample: PBMCs, taken before TCRalphabeta/CD19-depleted stem cell transplant. All receptors derive from a child less than two years old with acute myeloid leukemia, due to receive a stem cell transplant.

The chain combines TRBV27 with TRBJ2-2; TRBD2 agrees at 8 bases. V lost 3 bases, J lost 6 bases, and 3 bases stayed unmatched. Germline CDR1 is MNHEY and CDR2 is SMNVEV (reference sequence). CDR3 length: 14 residues. CDR3 nucleotide sequence: TGTGCCAGCAGTTTGCGGGGGGCGCCCGGGGAGCTGTTTTTT. Translating gives CASSLRGAPGELFF.

This chain uses TRBV2 with TRBJ1-5, with D unresolved. The CDR3 consists of 13 residues. CDR1 is SNHLY, CDR2 FYNNEI, per germline. Deletions cut 6 bases from V and 2 bases from J, with 8 bases between. DNA for the CDR3: TGTGCCAGCAGACAAGAGGGCAATCAGCCCCAGCATTTT. This encodes CASRQEGNQPQHF.

This clonotype has ten or more counts. The V and J genes are TRBV5-1 and TRBJ1-1; D not resolved. CDR1 is SGHRS and CDR2 is YFSETQ in the germline V gene. Deletions cut 0 bases from V and 4 bases from J, with 7 bases between. The CDR3 consists of 13 residues. CDR3 sequence: CASSLGAITEAFF. CDR3 coding DNA: TGCGCCAGCAGCTTGGGTGCTATCACTGAAGCTTTCTTT.

This clonotype was recorded at least ten times. The chain recombines TRBV5-1 with TRBJ1-1; D remains ambiguous. From germline, CDR1 is SGHRS and CDR2 YFSETQ. V was pared by 0 bases and J by 0 bases, with 3 bases between. The CDR3 covers 13 residues. The CDR3, as DNA: TGCGCCAGCAGCTTGGTGGTGAACACTGAAGCTTTCTTT. It yields the protein CASSLVVNTEAFF.

This clonotype occurred many times. The J gene is TRBJ2-5, the V gene TRBV7-9, with 14 bases lining up with TRBD2. The germline V gene has CDR1 SEHNR and CDR2 FQNEAQ (reference sequence). The CDR3 is made up of 16 amino acids. J was trimmed by 4 bases and V by 5 bases; bases with no gene match: 6. DNA for the CDR3: TGTGCCAGCAGCCGGGGACTAGCGGGAGATCGAGAGACCCAGTACTTC. Protein sequence: CASSRGLAGDRETQYF.

This sequence joins TRBV19 and TRBJ2-2, with 10 bases identical to TRBD2. This CDR3 has 18 amino acids. From germline, CDR1 is LNHDA and CDR2 SQIVND (reference sequence). V lost 5 bases, J lost 1 base, and 10 bases stayed unmatched. The CDR3 protein is CASSLYSLAGGNTGELFF. The CDR3 region has the DNA TGTGCCAGTAGTCTCTATTCCTTAGCGGGAGGGAACACCGGGGAGCTGTTTTTT. Using reference TRBV19 and TRBJ2-2 for the parts outside the CDR3, the full variable domain is DGGITQSPKYLFRKEGQNVTLSCEQNLNHDAMYWYRQDPGQGLRLIYYSQIVNDFQKGDIAEGYSVSREKKESFPLTVTSAQKNPTAFYLCASSLYSLAGGNTGELFFGEGSRLTVL.

This clonotype was recorded many times. This chain joins TRBV9 and TRBJ2-2; 10 positions match TRBD2. V lost 4 bases and J lost 3; bases outside the gene matches: 6. Looked up from germline, CDR1 is SGDLS and CDR2 is YYNGEE. This CDR3 has 16 amino acids. The CDR3 here is CASSPLTSGYTGELFF. The CDR3 nucleotides are TGTGCCAGCAGCCCCCTGACTAGCGGGTACACCGGGGAGCTGTTTTTT.

Ten or more counts support this clonotype. The chain employs TRBV5-5 and TRBJ1-6; a possible D gene is TRBD1 (6 bases). Per germline, CDR1 SGHKS and CDR2 YYEKEE (reference sequence). The V gene lost 6 bases and the J gene lost 0 bases, with 16 bases spanning the gap. This CDR3 is 17 amino acids long. The CDR3 sequence: CASTPEGGSSYNSPLHF. For the CDR3, the DNA is TGTGCCAGCACCCCGGAGGGGGGGAGCTCCTATAATTCACCCCTCCACTTT.

This clonotype was counted ten times or more. The V and J genes are TRBV14 and TRBJ2-5; no clear D gene. Germline V gene lookup returns CDR1 SGHDN and CDR2 FVKESK. V was cut by 4 bases and J by 5 bases, with 17 bases left in between. There are 15 residues in the CDR3. CDR3 sequence reads: CASSLRLMVGETQYF. In DNA, the CDR3 is TGTGCCAGCAGCCTCCGATTGATGGTGGGGGAGACCCAGTACTTC.

The chain is built from TRBV7-9 and TRBJ2-1; 7 bases align to TRBD2. Germline lookup yields CDR1 SEHNR and CDR2 FQNEAQ (reference sequence). J lost 0 bases, V lost 1 base, and 3 bases had no gene match. The CDR3 is 16 amino acids. The CDR3 bases are TGTGCCAGCAGCTTAGGTAGCGGGCCCTCCTACAATGAGCAGTTCTTC. Translation gives CASSLGSGPSYNEQFF.

This clonotype occurred many times. The chain has TRBV7-2 and TRBJ1-3; D is perhaps TRBD1 (6 bases). The CDR3 is 16 amino acids. V gave up 5 bases and J gave up 4 bases, with 18 bases separating them. The germline CDR1 and CDR2 sequences are SGHTA and FQGNSA. This CDR3 is CASSNLRGTSGNTIYF. The CDR3 DNA sequence: TGTGCCAGCAGCAACCTCAGGGGTACTTCGGGAAACACCATATATTTT.

This clonotype appeared many times. The V gene is TRBV20-1, the J gene TRBJ2-4; 9 nucleotides align to TRBD1. Germline V gene lookup returns CDR1 DFQATT and CDR2 SNEGSKA (reference sequence). J gave up 8 bases and V 2 bases, and 7 bases lay outside the gene matches. The CDR3 loop spans 14 amino acids. CDR3 DNA sequence: TGCAGTGCTAGACAGAACAGGGGGCTAGACATTCAGTACTTC. It translates to CSARQNRGLDIQYF.

This clonotype was found a few times. The rearrangement joins TRBV28 to TRBJ1-6, with D possibly TRBD1 on 5 matching bases. The length of the CDR3 is 15 residues. CDR1 is MDHEN, CDR2 SYDVKM, per germline. V was cut by 4 bases and J by 3 bases, with 10 bases left in between. CDR3 amino acids: CASSSLGDYNSPLHF. In nucleotides, the CDR3 is TGTGCCAGCAGTTCACTAGGGGACTATAATTCACCCCTCCACTTT.

This clonotype was counted only a few times. The chain combines TRBV12-3 or TRBV12-4 with TRBJ2-1; D gene unclear. Trimming cost V 5 bases and J 5 bases, with 4 bases left between them. CDR3 size: 11 residues. The CDR3 DNA follows: TGTGCCAGCAGTACCCACAATGAGCAGTTCTTC. The encoded protein is CASSTHNEQFF.

V gene TRBV7-9 combines with J gene TRBJ2-1; no definite D call. Trimming left V 1 base short and J 0 bases short, with 10 bases between. From germline, CDR1 is SEHNR and CDR2 FQNEAQ (reference sequence). There are 16 residues in the CDR3. In DNA, the CDR3 is TGTGCCAGCAGCTTAGTTTTATGGGGCTCCTACAATGAGCAGTTCTTC. This translates into CASSLVLWGSYNEQFF.

This clonotype was seen repeatedly, ten times or more. The J gene is TRBJ1-1, the V gene TRBV20-1; D ambiguous. Germline CDR1 is DFQATT and CDR2 is SNEGSKA (reference sequence). V was cut by 2 bases and J by 7 bases, with 8 bases left in between. The CDR3 is 11 amino acids. The CDR3 region has the DNA TGCAGTGCTAGATCGGCGGATGAAGCTTTCTTT. Translating it yields CSARSADEAFF.

This clonotype appeared many times. The chain carries TRBV3-1 and TRBJ1-3; maybe TRBD1 (6 bases). Germline lookup yields CDR1 LGHDT and CDR2 YNNKEL (reference sequence). This CDR3 has 15 residues. V was trimmed by 2 bases and J by 8 bases, leaving 16 bases between them. The CDR3 DNA reads as TGTGCCAGCAGCCAACAGTCCAGGGGAGGACACACCATATATTTT. Translated: CASSQQSRGGHTIYF.